The T cell receptor (beta chain) under discussion was sequenced for a study of blood T cell repertoires in COVID-19. This clone was counted only a few times. From germline, CDR1 is LNHDA and CDR2 SQIVND (reference sequence). V lost 2 bases to trimming and J lost 5 bases; unmatched junction nucleotides: 7. The CDR3 is made up of 16 amino acids. Methods used by the authors: Amplifying reference gene primers gave estimates of nucleated cell counts. Profiling relied on immunoSEQ multiplex PCR, and the TCRdb table lists in-frame clones only, not all of them. That table gives V, J and clone size, and the DNA gave D and trimming. This sample has fewer than 300,000 clones, with 75% to 90% found just once. Those enrolled, adults aged roughly 18 to 89 years, came from some 23 US areas. Clinical history as reported by participants underpinned cohort assignment. Resolution of symptoms, clearance, or two negative PCRs was present in recovered Cohort 3 donors.

The sequencing sample was made of PBMCs or T cells enriched from blood (not recorded which). V is TRBV19 and J is TRBJ2-2; 8 bases fit TRBD2. This sequence originates from a woman between 45 and 65 years old who had recovered from COVID-19. For the CDR3, the DNA is TGTGCCAGTAGTATAAGAGCGGGGGTGTTTACCGGGGAGCTGTTTTTT. This gives the protein CASSIRAGVFTGELFF.